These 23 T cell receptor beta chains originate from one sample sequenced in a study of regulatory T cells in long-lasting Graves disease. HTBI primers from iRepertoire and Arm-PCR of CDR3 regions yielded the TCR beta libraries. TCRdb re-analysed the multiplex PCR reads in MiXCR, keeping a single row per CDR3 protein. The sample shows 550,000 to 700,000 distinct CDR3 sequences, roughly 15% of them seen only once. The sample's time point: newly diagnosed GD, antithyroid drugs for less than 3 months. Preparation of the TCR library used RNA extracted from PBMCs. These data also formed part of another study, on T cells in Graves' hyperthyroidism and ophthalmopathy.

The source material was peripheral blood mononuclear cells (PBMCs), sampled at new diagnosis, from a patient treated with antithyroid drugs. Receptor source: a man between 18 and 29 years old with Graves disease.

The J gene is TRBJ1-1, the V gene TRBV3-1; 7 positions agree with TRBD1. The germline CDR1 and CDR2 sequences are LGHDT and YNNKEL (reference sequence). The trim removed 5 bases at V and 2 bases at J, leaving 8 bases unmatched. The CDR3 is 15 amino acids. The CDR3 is CASSSQGQGNTEAFF. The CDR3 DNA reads TGTGCCAGCAGCTCACAGGGGCAGGGAAACACTGAAGCTTTCTTT.

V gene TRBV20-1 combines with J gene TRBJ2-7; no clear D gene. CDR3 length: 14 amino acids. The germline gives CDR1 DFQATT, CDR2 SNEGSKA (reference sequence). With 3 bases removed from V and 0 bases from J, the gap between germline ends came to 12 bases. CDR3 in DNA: TGCAGTGCTAGGCTAGAAGTTAGCTCCTACGAGCAGTACTTC. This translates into CSARLEVSSYEQYF.

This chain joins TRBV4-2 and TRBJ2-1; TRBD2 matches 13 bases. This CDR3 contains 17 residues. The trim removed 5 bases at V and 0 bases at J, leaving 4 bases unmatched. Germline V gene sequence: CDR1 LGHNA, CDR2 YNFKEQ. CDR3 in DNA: TGTGCCAGCAGCAAGGGACTAGCGGGAACCTCCTACAATGAGCAGTTCTTC. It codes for CASSKGLAGTSYNEQFF.

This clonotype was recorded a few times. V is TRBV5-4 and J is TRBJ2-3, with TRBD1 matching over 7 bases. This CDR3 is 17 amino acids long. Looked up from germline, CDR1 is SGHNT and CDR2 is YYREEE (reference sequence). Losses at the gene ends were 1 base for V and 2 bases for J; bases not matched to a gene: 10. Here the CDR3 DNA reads TGTGCCAGCAGCTTGAAAGGACAGGCCTGGGACACAGATACGCAGTATTTT. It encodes CASSLKGQAWDTDTQYF.

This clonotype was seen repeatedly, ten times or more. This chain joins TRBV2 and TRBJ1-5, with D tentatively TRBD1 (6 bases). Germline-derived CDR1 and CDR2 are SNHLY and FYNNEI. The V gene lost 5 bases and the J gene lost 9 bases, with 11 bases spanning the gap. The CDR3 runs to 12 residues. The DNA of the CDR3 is TGTGCCAGCAGTAGGGGGGATCTGCCCCAGCATTTT. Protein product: CASSRGDLPQHF.

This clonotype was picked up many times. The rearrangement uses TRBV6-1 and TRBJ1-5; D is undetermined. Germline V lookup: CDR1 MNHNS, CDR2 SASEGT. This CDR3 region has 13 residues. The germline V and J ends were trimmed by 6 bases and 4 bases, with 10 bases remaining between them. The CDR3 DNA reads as TGTGCCAGCAGCAAAATACAGAATCAGCCCCAGCATTTT. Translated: CASSKIQNQPQHF.

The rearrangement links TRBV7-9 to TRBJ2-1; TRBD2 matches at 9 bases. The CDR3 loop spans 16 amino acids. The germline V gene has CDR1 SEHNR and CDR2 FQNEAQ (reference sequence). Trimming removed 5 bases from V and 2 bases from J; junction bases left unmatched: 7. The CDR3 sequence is CASSPRLAGAYNEQFF. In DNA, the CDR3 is TGTGCCAGCAGCCCAAGGTTAGCGGGAGCCTACAATGAGCAGTTCTTC.

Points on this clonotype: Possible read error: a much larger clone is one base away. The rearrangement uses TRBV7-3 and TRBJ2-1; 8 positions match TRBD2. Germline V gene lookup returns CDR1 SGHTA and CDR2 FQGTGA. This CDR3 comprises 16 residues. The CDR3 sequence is CASSSLAGSSHNEQFF. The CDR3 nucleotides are TGTGCCAGCAGCTCTCTAGCGGGCAGCTCCCACAATGAGCAGTTCTTC.

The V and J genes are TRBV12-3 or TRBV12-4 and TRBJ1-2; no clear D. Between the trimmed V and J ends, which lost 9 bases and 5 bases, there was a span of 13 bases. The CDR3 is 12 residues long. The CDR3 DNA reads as TGTGCCAGTCAATGGGGAGGGTATGGCTACACCTTC. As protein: CASQWGGYGYTF.

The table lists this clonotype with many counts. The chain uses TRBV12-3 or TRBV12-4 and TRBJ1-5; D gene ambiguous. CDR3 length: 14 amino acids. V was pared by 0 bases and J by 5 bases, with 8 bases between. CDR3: CASSLASWDQPQHF. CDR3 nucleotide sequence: TGTGCCAGCAGTTTAGCGTCGTGGGATCAGCCCCAGCATTTT.

In nucleotides, the CDR3 is TGCAGTGCGACAGGGGGCCTAGGCTACACCTTC. Translated, it gives CSATGGLGYTF. This sequence joins TRBV20-1 and TRBJ1-2, with TRBD1 identical over 10 bases. The V and J ends lost 6 bases and 8 bases, in that order; junction bases with no gene match: 3. Germline values: CDR1 DFQATT, CDR2 SNEGSKA (reference sequence). This CDR3 comprises 11 residues.

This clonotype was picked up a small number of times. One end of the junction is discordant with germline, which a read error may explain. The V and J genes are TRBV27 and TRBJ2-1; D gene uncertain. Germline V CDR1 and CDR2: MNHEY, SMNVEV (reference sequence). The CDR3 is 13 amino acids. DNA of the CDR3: TGTGCCAGCAGTATATCTGCCTACAATGAGCAGTTCTTC. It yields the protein CASSISAYNEQFF.

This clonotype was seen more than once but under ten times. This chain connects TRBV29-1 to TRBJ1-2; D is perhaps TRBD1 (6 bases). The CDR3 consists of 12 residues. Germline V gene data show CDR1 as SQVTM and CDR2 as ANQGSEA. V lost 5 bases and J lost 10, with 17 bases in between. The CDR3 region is CSVNREGVFYTF. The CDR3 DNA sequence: TGCAGCGTTAACAGGGAGGGGGTTTTCTACACCTTC.

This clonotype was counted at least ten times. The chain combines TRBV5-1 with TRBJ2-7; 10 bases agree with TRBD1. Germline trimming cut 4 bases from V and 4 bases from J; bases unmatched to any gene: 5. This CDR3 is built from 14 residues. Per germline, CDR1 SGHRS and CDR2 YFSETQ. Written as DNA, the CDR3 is TGCGCCAGCAGCACCGGGACAGGGGAATACGAGCAGTACTTC. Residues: CASSTGTGEYEQYF. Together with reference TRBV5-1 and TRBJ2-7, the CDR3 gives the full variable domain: KAGVTQTPRYLIKTRGQQVTLSCSPISGHRSVSWYQQTPGQGLQFLFEYFSETQRNKGNFPGRFSGRQFSNSRSEMNVSTLELGDSALYLCASSTGTGEYEQYFGPGTRLTVT.

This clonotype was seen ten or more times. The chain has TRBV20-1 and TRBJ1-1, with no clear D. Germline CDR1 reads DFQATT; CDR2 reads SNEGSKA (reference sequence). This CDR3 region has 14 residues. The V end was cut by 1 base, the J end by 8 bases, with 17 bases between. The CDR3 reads CSARVAAPSLEAFF. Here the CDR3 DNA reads TGCAGTGCTAGAGTTGCTGCGCCCTCACTGGAAGCTTTCTTT.

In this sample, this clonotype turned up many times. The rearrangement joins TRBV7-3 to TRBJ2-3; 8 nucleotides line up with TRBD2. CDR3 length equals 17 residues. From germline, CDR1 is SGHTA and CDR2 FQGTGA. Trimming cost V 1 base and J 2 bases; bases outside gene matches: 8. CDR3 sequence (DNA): TGTGCCAGCAGCTTAAATGGGGCGGGAGGACCCACAGATACGCAGTATTTT. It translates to CASSLNGAGGPTDTQYF.

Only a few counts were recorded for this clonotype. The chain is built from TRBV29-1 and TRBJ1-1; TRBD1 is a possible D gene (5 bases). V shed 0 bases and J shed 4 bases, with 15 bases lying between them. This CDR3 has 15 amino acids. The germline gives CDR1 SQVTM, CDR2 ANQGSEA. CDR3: CSVEDFRDGGTEAFF. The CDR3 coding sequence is TGCAGCGTTGAAGATTTTCGGGATGGGGGCACTGAAGCTTTCTTT.

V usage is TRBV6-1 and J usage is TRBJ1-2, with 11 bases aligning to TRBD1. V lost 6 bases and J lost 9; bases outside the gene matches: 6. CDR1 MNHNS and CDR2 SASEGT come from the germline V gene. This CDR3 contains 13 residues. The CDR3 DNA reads TGTGCCAGCAGCTCGGGACAGGGGGATCGCTACACCTTC. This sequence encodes CASSSGQGDRYTF.

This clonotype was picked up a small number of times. CDR3 DNA sequence: TGCAGTGCTAGTGTGGGGGGACAATACAATGAGCAGTTCTTC. It translates to CSASVGGQYNEQFF. The chain is built from TRBV20-1 and TRBJ2-1, with D perhaps being TRBD1 or TRBD2 (6 bases each). The V end was cut by 3 bases, the J end by 4 bases, with 13 bases between. The CDR3 is 14 amino acids. Per germline, CDR1 DFQATT and CDR2 SNEGSKA (reference sequence).

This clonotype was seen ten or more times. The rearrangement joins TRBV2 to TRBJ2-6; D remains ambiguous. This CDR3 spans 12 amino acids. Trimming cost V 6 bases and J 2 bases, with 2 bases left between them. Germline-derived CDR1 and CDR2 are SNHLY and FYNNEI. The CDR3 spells CASRAGANVLTF. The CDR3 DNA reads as TGTGCCAGCAGGGCTGGGGCCAACGTCCTGACTTTC.

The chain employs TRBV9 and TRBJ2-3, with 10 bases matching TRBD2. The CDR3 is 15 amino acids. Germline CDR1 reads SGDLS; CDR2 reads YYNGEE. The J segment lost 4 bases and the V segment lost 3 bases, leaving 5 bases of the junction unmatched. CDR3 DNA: TGTGCCAGCAGCGCCCGGACTAGCGGAGCAGATACGCAGTATTTT. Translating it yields CASSARTSGADTQYF.

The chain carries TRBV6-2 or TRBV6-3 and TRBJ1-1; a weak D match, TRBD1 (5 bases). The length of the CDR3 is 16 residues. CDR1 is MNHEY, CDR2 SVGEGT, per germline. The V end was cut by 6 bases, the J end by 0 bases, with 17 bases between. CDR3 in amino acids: CASSPGGWGMNTEAFF. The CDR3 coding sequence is TGTGCCAGCAGCCCAGGAGGGTGGGGGATGAACACTGAAGCTTTCTTT.

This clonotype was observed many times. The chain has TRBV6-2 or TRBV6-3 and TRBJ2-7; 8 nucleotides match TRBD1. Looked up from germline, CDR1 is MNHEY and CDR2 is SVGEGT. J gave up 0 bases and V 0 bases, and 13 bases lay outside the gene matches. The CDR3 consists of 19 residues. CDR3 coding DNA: TGTGCCAGCAGTTACTCGACGGCCGGACAGGGTATAAGCTCCTACGAGCAGTACTTC. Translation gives CASSYSTAGQGISSYEQYF.